The source of this TCR beta chain is a study of blood T cell repertoires in COVID-19. Across the whole study: Samples taken during acute and convalescent COVID-19 were collected in the United States, Italy and Spain. The analysed material was cDNA or gDNA that came from T cells, B-cell-depleted T cells, or PBMCs.

This clone was observed a single time. V was clipped by 1 base and J by 3 bases; unmatched bases: 6. The CDR3 extends over 15 amino acids. In germline, CDR1 is GTSNPN, CDR2 SVGIG (reference sequence). In the authors' methods: How many nucleated cells were present was estimated from reference gene primer amplification. Sequenced by immunoSEQ multiplex PCR; TCRdb stores in-frame clones only, minus some. V and J calls and clone size come straight from that table; D and trimming were deduced from the DNA. The table shows about 74,000 clones, with roughly 90% occurring only once. The sequenced material came from peripheral blood. The sequence derives from a human donor in a cohort sampled during active COVID-19. The chain combines TRBV30 with TRBJ2-7; 10 bases match TRBD1. The CDR3 loop reads CAWSDRDRGNYEQYF. CDR3 nucleotide sequence: TGTGCCTGGAGTGATCGGGACAGGGGAAACTACGAGCAGTACTTC.